This is a list of T cell receptor beta chains from one sample in a study of blood T cells in healthy people across ages. TCRdb recomputed calls from the 5' RACE reads with MiXCR, one row per CDR3 protein. The sample shows hundreds of thousands of distinct CDR3 sequences, around two fifths of them seen only once. Sequenced sample: blood. Receptors were obtained from a man aged 60 to 75 in good health. Both conserved end residues are trimmed from each CDR3.

V	CDR3
TRBV18	ASSPRGDRGEEQY
TRBV5-1	ASQAQPGQIYGYT
TRBV7-2	ASSLPRGGSSYNEQY
TRBV9	ASSVSWRPSSYEQY
TRBV20-1	SARSGLAGGRRTDTQY
TRBV4-3	ASSQRTGGTDTQY
TRBV3-1	VSSQERQGLLAKNIQY
TRBV27	ASKRAGIYNEQF
TRBV6-5	ASRRTGCEQF
TRBV5-1	ASSPGTLSYEQY
TRBV15	ATSRLDSKSTEAF
TRBV9	ASSVTGTALIETQY
TRBV27	AIQTGGGSQPQH
TRBV15	ATSRDLEMNTEAF
TRBV12-3/TRBV12-4	ASSLFGAEQY
TRBV2	ASIREYYEQY
TRBV5-1	ASSVEQDTYEQY
TRBV6-5	ASSYGGRETQY
TRBV12-5	ANGFLTDTQY
TRBV11-1	ASSLPATGSSTDTQY
TRBV12-3/TRBV12-4	ASSSWDGRNNEQF
TRBV2	ASSGSSVLSTDTQY
TRBV7-2	ASSFRTGKSSYNEQF
TRBV2	ASSEARGGYEQY
TRBV29-1	SATSDTKNIQY
TRBV7-9	ASSLEGINEQY
TRBV7-8	ASGDPGQGSYEQY
TRBV27	ASSPGTPNTEAF
TRBV28	ATTQGAEGYT
TRBV6-1	ASSEGTGGETQY
TRBV12-3/TRBV12-4	ASTLTANYGYT
TRBV12-3/TRBV12-4	ASSISGGALNEQF
TRBV6-5	ASSRDREQY
TRBV24-1	ATRLAGGSINEQF
TRBV7-9	ASSFESRRPLEGYT
TRBV6-2/TRBV6-3	ASRTGSHEQF
TRBV6-6	ASSDSGGSETQY
TRBV3-1	ASSQDGRASGYT
TRBV20-1	SARVDSGGGHYGYT